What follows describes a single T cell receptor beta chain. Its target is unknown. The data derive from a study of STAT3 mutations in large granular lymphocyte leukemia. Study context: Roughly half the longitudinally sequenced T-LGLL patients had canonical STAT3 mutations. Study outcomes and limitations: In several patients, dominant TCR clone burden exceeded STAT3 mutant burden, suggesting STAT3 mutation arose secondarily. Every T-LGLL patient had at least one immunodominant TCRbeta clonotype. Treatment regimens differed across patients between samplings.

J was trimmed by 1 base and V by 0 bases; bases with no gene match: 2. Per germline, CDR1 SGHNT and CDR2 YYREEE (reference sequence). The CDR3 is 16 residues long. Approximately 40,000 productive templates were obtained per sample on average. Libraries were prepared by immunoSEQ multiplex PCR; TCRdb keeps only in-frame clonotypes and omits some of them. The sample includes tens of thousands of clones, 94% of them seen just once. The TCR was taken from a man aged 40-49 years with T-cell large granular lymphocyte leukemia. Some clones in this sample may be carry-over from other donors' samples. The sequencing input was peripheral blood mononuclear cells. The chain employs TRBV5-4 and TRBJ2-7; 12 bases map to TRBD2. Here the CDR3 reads CASSLGLAGESYEQYF. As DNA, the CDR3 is TGTGCCAGCAGCTTGGGACTAGCGGGGGAGTCCTACGAGCAGTACTTC.